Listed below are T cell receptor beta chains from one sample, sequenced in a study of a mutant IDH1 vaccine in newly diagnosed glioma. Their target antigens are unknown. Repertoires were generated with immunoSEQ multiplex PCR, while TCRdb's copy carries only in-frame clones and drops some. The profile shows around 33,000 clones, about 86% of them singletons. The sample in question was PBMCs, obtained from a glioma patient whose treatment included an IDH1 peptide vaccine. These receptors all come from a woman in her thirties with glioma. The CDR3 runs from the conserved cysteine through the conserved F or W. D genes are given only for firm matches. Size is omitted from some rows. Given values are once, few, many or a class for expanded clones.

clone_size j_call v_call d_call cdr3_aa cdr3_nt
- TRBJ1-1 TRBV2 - CASRGDRNTEAFF TGTGCCAGCAGAGGTGACAGGAACACTGAAGCTTTCTTT
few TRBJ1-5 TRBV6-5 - CASSYRVKQPQHF TGTGCCAGCAGTTACAGGGTAAAGCAGCCCCAGCATTTT
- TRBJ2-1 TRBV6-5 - CASSYGVPPYNEQFF TGTGCCAGCAGTTACGGGGTACCTCCCTACAATGAGCAGTTCTTC
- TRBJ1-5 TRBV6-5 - CASSSQARGNQPQHF TGTGCCAGCAGTTCCCAGGCTCGGGGCAATCAGCCCCAGCATTTT
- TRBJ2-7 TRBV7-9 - CASSTPQSGYEQYF TGTGCCAGCAGCACCCCCCAGTCAGGTTACGAGCAGTACTTC
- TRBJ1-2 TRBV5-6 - CASSLDLRGEGGYTF TGTGCCAGCAGCTTGGACCTCCGGGGGGAGGGCGGCTACACCTTC
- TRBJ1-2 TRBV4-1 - CASRGSNGAVYGYTF TGCGCCAGCAGGGGATCAAACGGTGCTGTCTATGGCTACACCTTC
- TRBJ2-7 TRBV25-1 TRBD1 CASSGADRGTYEQYF TGTGCCAGCAGTGGGGCGGACAGGGGAACCTACGAGCAGTACTTC
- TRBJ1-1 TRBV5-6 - CASSSRRVRKAFF TGTGCCAGCAGCTCCCGAAGGGTAAGAAAAGCTTTCTTT
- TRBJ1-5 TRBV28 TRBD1 CASSQGQIYSNQPQHF TGTGCCAGCAGTCAGGGACAGATCTATAGCAATCAGCCCCAGCATTTT
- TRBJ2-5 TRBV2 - CASSVGSAYQETQYF TGTGCCAGCAGTGTGGGGTCGGCGTACCAAGAGACCCAGTACTTC
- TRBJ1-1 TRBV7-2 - CASSFSRNTEAFF TGTGCCAGCAGCTTCAGCAGGAACACTGAAGCTTTCTTT
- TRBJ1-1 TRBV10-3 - CAIAGPNTEAFF TGTGCCATCGCGGGCCCGAACACTGAAGCTTTCTTT
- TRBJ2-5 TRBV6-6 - CASSHNGQQEETQYF TGTGCCAGCAGTCACAACGGACAGCAAGAAGAGACCCAGTACTTC
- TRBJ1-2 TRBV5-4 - CASRAGAGVTGYGYTF TGTGCCAGCAGGGCGGGGGCTGGGGTGACAGGATATGGCTACACCTTC
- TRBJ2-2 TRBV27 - CASSLQGGSGELFF TGTGCCAGCAGTTTACAGGGGGGCTCCGGGGAGCTGTTTTTT
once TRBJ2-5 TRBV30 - CAWSVWRAGETQYF TGTGCCTGGAGTGTATGGCGGGCCGGAGAGACCCAGTACTTC
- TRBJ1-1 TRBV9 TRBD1 CASSPRQGRNTEAFF TGTGCCAGCAGCCCGAGACAGGGCAGGAACACTGAAGCTTTCTTT
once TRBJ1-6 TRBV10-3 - CAISTTATGSPLHF TGTGCCATCAGCACGACAGCAACCGGGTCACCCCTCCACTTT
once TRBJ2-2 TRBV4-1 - CASSPAGLLSTGELFF TGCGCCAGCAGCCCCGCGGGGCTTCTTAGCACCGGGGAGCTGTTTTTT
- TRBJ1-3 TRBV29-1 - CSVETFYSGNTIYF TGCAGCGTTGAAACGTTCTACTCTGGAAACACCATATATTTT
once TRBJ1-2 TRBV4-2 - CASSQDRAYGYTF TGTGCCAGCAGCCAAGACAGAGCCTATGGCTACACCTTC